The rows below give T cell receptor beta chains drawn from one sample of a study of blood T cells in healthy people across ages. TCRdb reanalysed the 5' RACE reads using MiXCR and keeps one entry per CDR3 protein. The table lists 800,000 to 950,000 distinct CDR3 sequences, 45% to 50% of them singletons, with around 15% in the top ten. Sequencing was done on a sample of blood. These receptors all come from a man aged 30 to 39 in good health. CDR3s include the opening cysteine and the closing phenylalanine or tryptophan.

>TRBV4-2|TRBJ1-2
CASSQERTGSYGYTF
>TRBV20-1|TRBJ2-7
CSARGQGNPLEQYF
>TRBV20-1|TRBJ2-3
CSARVLAGGADTQYF
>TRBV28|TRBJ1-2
CASSLSQTGGHGYTF
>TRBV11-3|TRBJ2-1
CASSLPSGGTYNEQFF
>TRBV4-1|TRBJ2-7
CASSQVGISYEQYF
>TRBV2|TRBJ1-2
CASAGPPNYGYTF
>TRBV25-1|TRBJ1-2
CASRGPDRGPTYGYTF
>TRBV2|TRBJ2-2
CATTRDSTNTGELFF
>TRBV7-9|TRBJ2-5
CASSLEFPKETQYF
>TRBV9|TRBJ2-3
CASSVGPGVGTDTQYF
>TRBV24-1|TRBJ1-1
CATQMGGNTEAFF
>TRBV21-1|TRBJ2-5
CASSKEDSGRVQETQYF
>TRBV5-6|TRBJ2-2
CASSFYLSNTGELFF
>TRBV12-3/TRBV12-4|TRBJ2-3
CASPPRQGTDTQYF
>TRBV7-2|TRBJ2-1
CASSLDRGWFYEQFF
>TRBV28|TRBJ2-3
CASNGDSTDTQYF
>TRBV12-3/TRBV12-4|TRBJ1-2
CASSLHVTSSYGYTF
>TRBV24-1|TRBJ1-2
CTTSGTGLYGYTF
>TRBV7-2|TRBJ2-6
CASSWGTGSGANVLTF
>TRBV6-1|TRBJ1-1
CASSEARGFNTEAFF
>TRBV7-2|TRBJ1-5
CASSLAHSNQPQHF
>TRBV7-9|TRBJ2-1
CASRPSGTSFWYEQFF
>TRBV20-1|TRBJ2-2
CSARVPGLGNTGELFF
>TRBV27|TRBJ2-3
CASSLIGDITDTQYF
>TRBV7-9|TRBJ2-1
CASSSPLGQGYNEQFF
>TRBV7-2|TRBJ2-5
CASSLRPSRGRETQYF
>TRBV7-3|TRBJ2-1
CASSTSGGAHEQFF
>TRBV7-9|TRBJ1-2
CASSLFLGASSRTVNYGYTF
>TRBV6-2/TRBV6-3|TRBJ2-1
CASSYIAPPEQFF
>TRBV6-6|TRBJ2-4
CTSSYGDRGRNIQYF
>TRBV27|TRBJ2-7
CASSPQGQDPYEQYF
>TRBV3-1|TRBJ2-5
CASRPSGGQQETQYF
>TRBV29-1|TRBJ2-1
CSVETENNEQFF
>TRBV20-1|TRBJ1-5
CSASERESQPQHF
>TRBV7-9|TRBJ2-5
CASSLASGLETQYF
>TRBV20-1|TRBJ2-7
CSAKGPNYEQYF
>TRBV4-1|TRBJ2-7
CASSQDTGSYEQYF
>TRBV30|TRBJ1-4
CAWTQISPNEKLFF
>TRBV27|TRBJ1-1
CASSPWPIEAFF
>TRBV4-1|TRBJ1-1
CASSRSGGMNTEAFF
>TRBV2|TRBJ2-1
CASSDLLGSGGYNEQFF
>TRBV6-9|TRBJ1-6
CASSYFRGRTTFHF
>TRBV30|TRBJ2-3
CAWRGQGALSTDTQYF
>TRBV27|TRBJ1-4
CASSYYYGQDDEKLFF
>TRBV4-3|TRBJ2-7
CASSQKRGGGYEQYF
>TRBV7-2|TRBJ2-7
CASSPGTPLYEQYF
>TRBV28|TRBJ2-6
CATRAGANVLTF
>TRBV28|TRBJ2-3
CASSPNPGLAGTDTQYF
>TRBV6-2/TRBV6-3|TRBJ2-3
CASKRQGGRDTQYF
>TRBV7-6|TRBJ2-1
CASSKGWGQAYNEQFF
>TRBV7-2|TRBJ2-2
CASSLVGTGTGELFF